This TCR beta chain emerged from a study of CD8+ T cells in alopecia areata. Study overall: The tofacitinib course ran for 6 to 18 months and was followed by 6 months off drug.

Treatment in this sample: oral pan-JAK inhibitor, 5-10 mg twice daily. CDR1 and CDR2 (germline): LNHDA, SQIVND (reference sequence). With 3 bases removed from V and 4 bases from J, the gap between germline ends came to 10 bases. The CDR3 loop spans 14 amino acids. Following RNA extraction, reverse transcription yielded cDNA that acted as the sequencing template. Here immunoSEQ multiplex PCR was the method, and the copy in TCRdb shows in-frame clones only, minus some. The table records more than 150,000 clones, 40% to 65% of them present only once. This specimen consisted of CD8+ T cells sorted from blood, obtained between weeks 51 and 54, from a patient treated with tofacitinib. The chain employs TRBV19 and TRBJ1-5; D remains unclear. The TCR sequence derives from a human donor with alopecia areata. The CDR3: CASSITTHNQPQHF. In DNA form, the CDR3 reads TGTGCCAGTAGTATCACGACTCATAATCAGCCCCAGCATTTT.